The clone carrying this T cell receptor (beta chain) occurred a few times. Its target is not known. An end of the junction does not agree with germline; a read error may underlie this. CDR1 is SGHTA, CDR2 FQGNSA, per germline. This CDR3 comprises 16 residues. Time point denoted: newly diagnosed GD, antithyroid drugs for less than 3 months. There was RNA extracted from PBMCs, and the TCR library was made from it. The data originate from a study of regulatory T cells in long-lasting Graves disease. Study-level information: Graves' patients, newly diagnosed, had taken antithyroid drugs under 3 months. General study findings and limits: Those with persistent disease had in common more public clonotypes (roughly 3,000) than new patients (approximately 890).

According to the study, TCR beta libraries were built with iRepertoire HTBI primers and CDR3-region Arm-PCR. TCRdb itself ran the multiplex PCR reads through MiXCR, one entry per CDR3 protein. Of 400,000 to 500,000 distinct CDR3 sequences listed, over 14% are singletons. Separately, the same data were catalogued under a study of T cells in Graves' hyperthyroidism and ophthalmopathy. This second study notes: The TCR CDR3 was amplified in a first-round RT-PCR using the HTBI primer set.

Sequencing used peripheral blood mononuclear cells (PBMCs), obtained at new diagnosis, from a patient treated with antithyroid drugs. The chain has TRBV7-2 and TRBJ2-1; D is perhaps TRBD2 (6 bases). The sequence was obtained from a woman aged 40 to 55 with Graves disease. CDR3 nucleotide sequence: TGTGCCAGCAGCTTATCCGGGGAGGCCTCCTACAATAAGCAGTTCTTC. It encodes CASSLSGEASYNKQFF.